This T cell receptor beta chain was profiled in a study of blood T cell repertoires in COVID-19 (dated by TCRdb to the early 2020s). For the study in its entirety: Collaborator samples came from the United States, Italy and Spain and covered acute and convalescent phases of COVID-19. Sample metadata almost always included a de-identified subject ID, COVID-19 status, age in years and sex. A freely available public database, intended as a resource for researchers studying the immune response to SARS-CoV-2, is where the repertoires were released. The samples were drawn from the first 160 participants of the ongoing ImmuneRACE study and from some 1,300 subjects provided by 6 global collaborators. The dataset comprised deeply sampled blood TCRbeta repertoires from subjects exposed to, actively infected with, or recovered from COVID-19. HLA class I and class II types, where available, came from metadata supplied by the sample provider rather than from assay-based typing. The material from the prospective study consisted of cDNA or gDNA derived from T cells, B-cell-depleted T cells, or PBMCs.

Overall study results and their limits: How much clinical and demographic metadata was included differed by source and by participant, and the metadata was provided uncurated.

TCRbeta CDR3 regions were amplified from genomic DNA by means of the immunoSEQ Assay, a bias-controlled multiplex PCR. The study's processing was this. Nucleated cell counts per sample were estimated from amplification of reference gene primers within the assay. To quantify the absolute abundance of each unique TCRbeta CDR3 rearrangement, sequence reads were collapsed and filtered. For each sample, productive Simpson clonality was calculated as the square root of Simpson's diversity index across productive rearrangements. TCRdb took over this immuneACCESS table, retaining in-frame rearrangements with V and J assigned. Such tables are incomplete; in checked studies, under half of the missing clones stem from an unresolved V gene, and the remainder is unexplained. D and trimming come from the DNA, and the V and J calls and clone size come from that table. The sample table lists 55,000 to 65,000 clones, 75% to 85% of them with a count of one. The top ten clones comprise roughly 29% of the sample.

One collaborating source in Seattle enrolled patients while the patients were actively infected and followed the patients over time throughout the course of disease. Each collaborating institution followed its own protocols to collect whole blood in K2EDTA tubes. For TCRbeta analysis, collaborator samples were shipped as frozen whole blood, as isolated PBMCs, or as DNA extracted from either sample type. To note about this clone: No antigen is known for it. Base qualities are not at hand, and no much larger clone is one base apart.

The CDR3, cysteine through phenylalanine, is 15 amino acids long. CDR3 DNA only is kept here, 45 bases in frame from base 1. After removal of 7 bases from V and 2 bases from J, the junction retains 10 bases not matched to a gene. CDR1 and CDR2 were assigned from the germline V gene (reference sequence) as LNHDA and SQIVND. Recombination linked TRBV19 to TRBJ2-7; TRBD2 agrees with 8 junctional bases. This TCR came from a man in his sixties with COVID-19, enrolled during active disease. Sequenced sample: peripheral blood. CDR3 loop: CASTRSGNGAYEQYF. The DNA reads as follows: TGTGCCAGTACTCGTAGCGGGAACGGAGCCTACGAGCAGTACTTC.